This TCR beta chain was captured in a study of blood T cell repertoires in COVID-19. Study-level information: The analysed material was cDNA or gDNA that came from T cells, B-cell-depleted T cells, or PBMCs.

Authors' processing steps: Amplification from reference gene primers served as the basis for estimated nucleated cell counts. Produced via immunoSEQ multiplex PCR; TCRdb's table is partial and in-frame only. The V and J calls and clone size come from that table; D and trimming were worked out from the DNA. Here the sample spans 250,000 to 350,000 clones, approximately 86% being singletons. The receptor's source is a woman in her forties or fifties who had recovered from COVID-19. The source material was peripheral blood.

The CDR3 DNA follows: TGTGCCAGCAGCTTGGTTTTGAATCGGGATGGCTACACCTTC. Protein sequence: CASSLVLNRDGYTF. The rearrangement links TRBV5-4 to TRBJ1-2; unclear D gene. The CDR3 is 14 residues long. With 0 bases removed from V and 6 bases from J, the gap between germline ends came to 12 bases. CDR1 is SGHNT, CDR2 YYREEE, per germline (reference sequence).